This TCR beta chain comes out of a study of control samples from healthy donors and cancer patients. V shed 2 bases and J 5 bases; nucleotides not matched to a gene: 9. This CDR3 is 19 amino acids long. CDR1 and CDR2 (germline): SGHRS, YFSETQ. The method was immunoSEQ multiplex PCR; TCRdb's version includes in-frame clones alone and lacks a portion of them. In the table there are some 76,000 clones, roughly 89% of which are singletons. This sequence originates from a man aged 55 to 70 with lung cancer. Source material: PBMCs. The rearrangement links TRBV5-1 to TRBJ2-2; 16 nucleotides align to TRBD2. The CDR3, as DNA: TGCGCCAGCAGCTTTCCGGGACTAGCGGGGGGGCCAAGGACCGGGGAGCTGTTTTTT. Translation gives CASSFPGLAGGPRTGELFF.